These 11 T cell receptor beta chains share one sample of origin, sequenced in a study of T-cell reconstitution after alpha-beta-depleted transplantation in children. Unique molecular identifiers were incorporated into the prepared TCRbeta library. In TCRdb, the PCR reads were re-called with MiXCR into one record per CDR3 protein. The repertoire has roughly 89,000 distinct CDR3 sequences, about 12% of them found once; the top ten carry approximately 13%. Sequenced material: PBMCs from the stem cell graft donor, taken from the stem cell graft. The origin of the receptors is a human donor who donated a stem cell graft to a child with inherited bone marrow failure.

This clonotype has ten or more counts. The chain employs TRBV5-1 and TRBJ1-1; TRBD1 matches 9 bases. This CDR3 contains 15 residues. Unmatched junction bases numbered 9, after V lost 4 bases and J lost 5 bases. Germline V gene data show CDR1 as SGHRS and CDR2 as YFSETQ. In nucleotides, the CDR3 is TGCGCCAGCAGCAGACGGACAGGGGAGGGAACTGAAGCTTTCTTT. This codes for CASSRRTGEGTEAFF.

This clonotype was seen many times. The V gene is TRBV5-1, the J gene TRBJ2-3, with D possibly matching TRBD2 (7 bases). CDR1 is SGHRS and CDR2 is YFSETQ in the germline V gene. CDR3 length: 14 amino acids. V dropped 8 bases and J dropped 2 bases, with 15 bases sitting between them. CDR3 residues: CASPGGAHTDTQYF. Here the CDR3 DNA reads TGCGCCAGTCCGGGGGGCGCGCACACAGATACGCAGTATTTT.

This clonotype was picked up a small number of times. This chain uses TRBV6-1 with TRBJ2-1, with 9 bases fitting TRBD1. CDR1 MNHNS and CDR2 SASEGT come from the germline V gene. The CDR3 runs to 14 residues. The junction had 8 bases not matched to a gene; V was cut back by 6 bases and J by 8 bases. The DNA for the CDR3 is TGTGCCAGCAGGAGTACAGGGGGCGGCTATGAGCAGTTCTTC. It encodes CASRSTGGGYEQFF.

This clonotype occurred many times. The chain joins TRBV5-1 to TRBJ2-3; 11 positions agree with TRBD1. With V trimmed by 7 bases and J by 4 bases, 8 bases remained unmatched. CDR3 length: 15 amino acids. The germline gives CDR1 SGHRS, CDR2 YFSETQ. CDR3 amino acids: CASGADRGPADTQYF. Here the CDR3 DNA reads TGCGCCAGCGGAGCGGACAGGGGGCCGGCAGATACGCAGTATTTT.

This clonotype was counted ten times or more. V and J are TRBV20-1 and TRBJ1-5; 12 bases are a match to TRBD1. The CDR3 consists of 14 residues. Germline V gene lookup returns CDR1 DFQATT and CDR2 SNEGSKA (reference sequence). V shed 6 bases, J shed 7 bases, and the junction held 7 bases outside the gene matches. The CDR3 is CSAPGQGAQQPQHF. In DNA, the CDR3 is TGCAGTGCGCCGGGACAGGGGGCCCAGCAGCCCCAGCATTTT.

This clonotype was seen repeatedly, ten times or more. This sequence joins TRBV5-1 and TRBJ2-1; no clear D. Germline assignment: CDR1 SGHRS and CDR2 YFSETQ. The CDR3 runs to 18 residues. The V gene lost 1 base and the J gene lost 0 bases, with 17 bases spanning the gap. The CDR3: CASSLLSGARSSYNEQFF. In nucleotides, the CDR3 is TGCGCCAGCAGCTTGCTGAGTGGCGCGCGGAGCTCCTACAATGAGCAGTTCTTC.

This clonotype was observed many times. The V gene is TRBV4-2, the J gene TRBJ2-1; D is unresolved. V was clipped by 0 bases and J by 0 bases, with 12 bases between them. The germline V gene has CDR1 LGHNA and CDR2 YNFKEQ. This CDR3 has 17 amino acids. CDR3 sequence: CASSQEPPDSSYNEQFF. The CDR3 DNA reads TGTGCCAGCAGCCAAGAACCCCCGGATAGCTCCTACAATGAGCAGTTCTTC.

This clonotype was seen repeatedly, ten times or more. In DNA form, the CDR3 reads TGTGCCAGCAGTTTCAGGCAGGGGACGACGGGCGAGCAGTACTTC. Protein sequence: CASSFRQGTTGEQYF. The chain recombines TRBV12-3 or TRBV12-4 with TRBJ2-7; tentatively, D is TRBD1 (6 bases). The germline V and J ends were trimmed by 3 bases and 6 bases, with 18 bases remaining between them. The CDR3 spans 15 residues.

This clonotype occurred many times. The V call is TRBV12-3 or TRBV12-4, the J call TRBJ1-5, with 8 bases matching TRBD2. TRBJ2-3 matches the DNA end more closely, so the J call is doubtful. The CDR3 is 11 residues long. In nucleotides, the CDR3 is TGTGCCAGCAGTCGGGAGGGCCGTCAGTATTTT. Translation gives CASSREGRQYF.

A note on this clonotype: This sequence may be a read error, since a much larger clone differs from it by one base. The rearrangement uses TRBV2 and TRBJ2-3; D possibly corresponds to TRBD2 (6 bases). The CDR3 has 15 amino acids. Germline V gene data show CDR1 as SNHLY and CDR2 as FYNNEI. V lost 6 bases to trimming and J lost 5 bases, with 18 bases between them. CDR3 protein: CASSEMLALGDTQYF. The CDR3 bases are TGTGCCAGCAGCGAGATGCTAGCGTTGGGAGATACGCAGTATTTT.

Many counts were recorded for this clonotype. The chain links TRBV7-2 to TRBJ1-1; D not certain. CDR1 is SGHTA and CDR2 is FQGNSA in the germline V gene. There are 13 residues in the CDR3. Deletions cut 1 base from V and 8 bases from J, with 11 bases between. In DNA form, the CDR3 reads TGTGCCAGCAGCTTAGGACGGGCGGGGGAAGCTTTCTTT. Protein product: CASSLGRAGEAFF. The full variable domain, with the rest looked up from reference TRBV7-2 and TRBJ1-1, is GAGVSQSPSNKVTEKGKDVELRCDPISGHTALYWYRQSLGQGLEFLIYFQGNSAPDKSGLPSDRFSAERTGGSVSTLTIQRTQQEDSAVYLCASSLGRAGEAFFGQGTRLTVV.